This T cell receptor (beta chain) was recorded in a study of shared clonotypes between healthy human individuals. Germline lookup yields CDR1 SNHLY and CDR2 FYNNEI. The CDR3 sequence is 14 residues long. After removal of 6 bases from V and 6 bases from J, the junction contained 7 bases not matched to a gene. In the original workflow: Quality scores were absent from the junction-only immunoSEQ sequences, so filtering differed. TCRdb's table, derived via immunoSEQ multiplex PCR, lists solely in-frame clones and lacks some. V and J calls plus clone size are reproduced from that table; the DNA served to infer D and trimming. The table lists about 770,000 clones, roughly 72% of them singletons.

The sample consisted of memory CD4+ T cells sorted from blood. Regarding subset: CD45RA-negative fraction. This sequence was found in a woman aged 30 to 39 in good health. The chain has TRBV2 and TRBJ2-2; 7 bases map to TRBD1. CDR3: CASRRQGVAGELFF. The CDR3 DNA sequence: TGTGCCAGCAGACGACAGGGTGTGGCCGGGGAGCTGTTTTTT. Supplemented by reference TRBV2 and TRBJ2-2, the full variable domain reads EPEVTQTPSHQVTQMGQEVILRCVPISNHLYFYWYRQILGQKVEFLVSFYNNEISEKSEIFDDQFSVERPDGSNFTLKIRSTKLEDSAMYFCASRRQGVAGELFFGEGSRLTVL.